The 4 T cell receptor beta chains given below trace back to one sample, sequenced in a study of shared clonotypes between healthy human individuals. Libraries were prepared by immunoSEQ multiplex PCR; TCRdb keeps only in-frame clonotypes and omits some of them. The sample holds approximately 2.3 million clones, about 92% seen once. The sequenced sample was naive CD4+ T cells from PBMCs. Subset: CD45RA+ positively selected. The receptors shown here come from a man between 18 and 29 years old in good health. Some clones in this sample may be carry-over from other donors' samples.

The chain combines TRBV7-9 with TRBJ2-3; D is uncertain. Trimming pared 2 bases from V and 2 bases from J, leaving 11 bases between. The CDR3 runs 15 residues. CDR1 and CDR2 from the germline V gene are SEHNR and FQNEAQ (reference sequence). For the CDR3, the DNA is TGTGCCAGCAGCTTATATCTGAGACTCACAGATACGCAGTATTTT. Translated: CASSLYLRLTDTQYF.

This chain uses TRBV6-1 with TRBJ1-4; D gene ambiguous. The CDR3 is 12 residues long. From germline, CDR1 is MNHNS and CDR2 SASEGT. The V and J ends lost 6 bases and 1 base respectively, with 3 bases between them. CDR3 protein: CASRGTNEKLFF. The CDR3 region has the DNA TGTGCCAGCAGGGGAACTAATGAAAAACTGTTTTTT.

The chain links TRBV19 to TRBJ1-5, with 9 bases aligning to TRBD1. The CDR3 length is 13 residues. Trimming took 9 bases from V and 8 from J; bases not matched to a gene: 8. Germline loops: CDR1 LNHDA, CDR2 SQIVND (reference sequence). CDR3 in amino acids: CASKNRGLEPQHF. The CDR3 DNA sequence: TGTGCCAGCAAAAACAGGGGGCTTGAGCCCCAGCATTTT.

J is TRBJ2-1 and V is TRBV7-3; 8 nucleotides align to TRBD1. The germline V gene has CDR1 SGHTA and CDR2 FQGTGA. The CDR3 is 14 amino acids. The trim removed 5 bases at V and 4 bases at J, leaving 4 bases unmatched. CDR3 amino acids: CASSRDRGYNEQFF. The CDR3 DNA sequence: TGTGCCAGCAGCCGAGACAGGGGTTACAATGAGCAGTTCTTC.